Presented here are 8 T cell receptor beta chains from one specimen sequenced in a study of CD8 T cells in Susac syndrome. Reverse transcription of 0.5 to 1 ug RNA was performed with random hexamers. TCRdb reprocessed the immunoSEQ multiplex PCR reads with MiXCR, giving one entry per CDR3 protein. The sample yields more than 100,000 distinct CDR3 sequences, more than 90% seen once. The sequenced material came from CD4+ T cells from PBMCs. Receptors were obtained from a human donor in good health.

The chain combines TRBV20-1 with TRBJ1-1; D is undetermined. There are 15 residues in the CDR3. V shed 0 bases and J shed 4 bases, with 15 bases lying between them. From germline, CDR1 is DFQATT and CDR2 SNEGSKA (reference sequence). The CDR3 bases are TGCAGTGCTAGAGATCGGGCAGGTCTCCCCACTGAAGCTTTCTTT. Translation gives CSARDRAGLPTEAFF.

This chain links TRBV6-5 with TRBJ1-1; D gene ambiguous. Trimming cost V 6 bases and J 0 bases, with 5 bases left between them. Looked up from germline, CDR1 is MNHEY and CDR2 is SVGAGI. The CDR3 has 12 residues. CDR3 protein: CASSGVNTEAFF. CDR3 coding DNA: TGTGCCAGCAGCGGGGTGAACACTGAAGCTTTCTTT.

This chain uses TRBV12-3 or TRBV12-4 with TRBJ1-1; 8 bases line up with TRBD1. V dropped 6 bases and J dropped 2; count of bases not matched to a gene: 5. The CDR3 runs 14 residues. CDR3 in amino acids: CASRSTGVNTEAFF. For the CDR3, the DNA is TGTGCCAGCAGATCGACAGGGGTCAACACTGAAGCTTTCTTT.

About this clonotype itself: The junction shows a germline mismatch at one end, possibly a read error. This chain uses TRBV20-1 with TRBJ2-5; possibly TRBD1 for D (5 bases). In germline, CDR1 is DFQATT, CDR2 SNEGSKA (reference sequence). The length of the CDR3 is 15 residues. The CDR3 DNA reads as TGCAGCGCTAGTCTATTAGGGGTTCTCGAAGAGACCCAGTACTTC. Translation gives CSASLLGVLEETQYF.

The rearrangement links TRBV5-1 to TRBJ2-1; 11 bases match TRBD2. This CDR3 contains 15 residues. The germline CDR1 and CDR2 sequences are SGHRS and YFSETQ. The V segment lost 4 bases and the J segment 5 bases; nucleotides outside the gene matches: 5. The CDR3: CASSVGGLADNEQFF. The DNA for the CDR3 is TGCGCCAGCAGCGTTGGGGGACTAGCGGACAATGAGCAGTTCTTC.

This chain joins TRBV5-4 and TRBJ2-5, with 7 bases aligning to TRBD2. V was clipped by 3 bases and J by 4 bases; unmatched bases: 3. Germline V CDR1 and CDR2: SGHNT, YYREEE (reference sequence). The CDR3 consists of 13 residues. This chain's CDR3 is CASSSGGGETQYF. The CDR3, as DNA: TGTGCCAGCAGCTCGGGAGGTGGAGAGACCCAGTACTTC.

The chain has TRBV3-1 and TRBJ2-5; D is tentatively TRBD1 or TRBD2 (5 bases each). This CDR3 contains 15 residues. In germline, CDR1 is LGHDT, CDR2 YNNKEL (reference sequence). The germline V and J ends were trimmed by 7 bases and 3 bases, with 18 bases remaining between them. The CDR3 here is CASTSRGAAKETQYF. CDR3 bases: TGTGCCAGCACCTCAAGGGGAGCGGCTAAAGAGACCCAGTACTTC.

The chain links TRBV29-1 to TRBJ2-7; 9 bases fit TRBD1. Germline V CDR1 and CDR2: SQVTM, ANQGSEA. The CDR3 has 13 residues. Unmatched junction bases numbered 9, after V lost 7 bases and J lost 5 bases. The CDR3 region is CSAEGQGINEQYF. CDR3 DNA: TGCAGCGCCGAGGGACAGGGAATCAACGAGCAGTACTTC.